This is a list of T cell receptor beta chains from one sample in a study of blood T cell repertoires in COVID-19. Data came from immunoSEQ multiplex PCR; TCRdb stores just in-frame clones and leaves some out. Among 90,000 to 140,000 clones listed, roughly 76% were seen once. Specimen: peripheral blood. The receptors originated from a woman aged 70-85 years with acute or convalescent COVID-19. The CDR3 runs from the conserved cysteine through the conserved F or W. The D gene is left open where the match is weak. Expanded clones are given a class, and other clones once, few, many or no size at all.

clone_size,j_call,cdr3_length,v_call,d_call,cdr3_aa,cdr3_nt
NA,TRBJ2-3,16,TRBV12-5,TRBD2,CASGPLASGGAHTQYF,TGTGCTAGTGGGCCCCTGGCTAGCGGGGGGGCGCATACGCAGTATTTT
NA,TRBJ1-1,15,TRBV9,NA,CASSVGHGVGGEAFF,TGTGCCAGCAGCGTCGGACACGGCGTGGGGGGTGAAGCTTTCTTT
NA,TRBJ2-3,16,TRBV3-1/TRBV3-2,TRBD2,CASSHSSGMGADTQYF,TGTGCCAGCAGCCATAGTAGCGGGATGGGAGCAGATACGCAGTATTTT
NA,TRBJ2-2,18,TRBV5-5,TRBD1,CASSLSVRGQGNTGELFF,TGTGCCAGCAGCCTAAGTGTACGAGGACAGGGTAACACCGGGGAGCTGTTTTTT
few,TRBJ2-7,11,TRBV20-1,NA,CSARSDYEQYF,TGCAGTGCTAGAAGCGACTACGAGCAGTACTTC
NA,TRBJ2-1,14,TRBV29-1,TRBD2,CSAAIAGALNEQFF,TGCAGCGCTGCTATAGCGGGAGCTCTCAATGAGCAGTTCTTC
NA,TRBJ2-1,14,TRBV27,NA,CASTGRYAYNEQFF,TGTGCCAGCACAGGCAGGTATGCCTACAATGAGCAGTTCTTC
NA,TRBJ2-3,11,TRBV2,NA,CASSVQNTQYF,TGTGCCAGCAGTGTACAAAATACGCAGTATTTT
once,TRBJ2-1,14,TRBV5-4,NA,CASGLGTYYNEQFF,TGTGCCAGCGGGTTGGGGACATACTACAATGAGCAGTTCTTC
few,TRBJ2-7,15,TRBV3-1/TRBV3-2,NA,CASSLQGASGTRQYF,TGTGCCAGCAGCCTCCAGGGGGCTAGCGGGACGAGGCAGTACTTC
NA,TRBJ2-1,13,TRBV11-2,NA,CASSSEAMNEQFF,TGTGCCAGCAGTTCGGAGGCGATGAATGAGCAGTTCTTC
NA,TRBJ2-1,13,TRBV24-1,NA,CATSDSGLFRQFF,TGTGCCACCAGTGATTCGGGACTTTTTAGGCAGTTCTTC
NA,TRBJ2-1,14,TRBV5-1,TRBD2,CASSPGLAAEWQFF,TGCGCCAGCAGCCCTGGACTAGCGGCAGAGTGGCAGTTCTTC
NA,TRBJ1-1,16,TRBV19,NA,CASTPGVGRGWTEAFF,TGTGCCAGTACCCCTGGGGTAGGCAGGGGATGGACTGAAGCTTTCTTT
NA,TRBJ2-4,13,TRBV2,TRBD1,CASSGQGRNIQYF,TGTGCCAGCAGTGGACAGGGCAGAAACATTCAGTACTTC
NA,TRBJ1-3,16,TRBV4-2,NA,CASSQARGFSGNTIYF,TGTGCCAGCAGCCAGGCCCGGGGTTTCTCTGGAAACACCATATATTTT
NA,TRBJ2-5,19,TRBV4-1,TRBD1,CASSQDAASGTAFQETQYF,TGCGCCAGCAGCCAAGATGCCGCTTCCGGGACAGCATTTCAAGAGACCCAGTACTTC
once,TRBJ2-1,16,TRBV24-1,TRBD2,CATAESGLAGVNEQFF,TGTGCCACCGCGGAATCCGGACTAGCGGGGGTCAATGAGCAGTTCTTC
NA,TRBJ1-4,14,TRBV15,NA,CATSRDRTNEKLFF,TGTGCCACCAGCAGGGACAGAACTAATGAAAAACTGTTTTTT
NA,TRBJ1-1,12,TRBV6-5,TRBD1,CASSRQGAEAFF,TGTGCCAGCAGCCGACAGGGCGCTGAAGCTTTCTTT
NA,TRBJ1-6,13,TRBV12-3/TRBV12-4,TRBD1,CASSSGTASPLHF,TGTGCCAGCAGTTCCGGGACAGCTTCACCCCTCCACTTT
NA,TRBJ1-1,14,TRBV5-1,NA,CASSLQGQNTEAFF,TGCGCCAGCAGCTTGCAGGGGCAAAACACTGAAGCTTTCTTT
NA,TRBJ2-5,12,TRBV12-3/TRBV12-4,TRBD1,CASSLGTGQEDF,TGTGCCAGCAGCTTGGGGACGGGACAGGAAGACTTC
NA,TRBJ2-5,11,TRBV5-1,NA,CASSFLPTQYF,TGCGCCAGCAGCTTCCTCCCGACCCAGTACTTC
NA,TRBJ2-6,17,TRBV21-1,NA,CASSKAGGSSGANVLTF,TGTGCCAGCAGCAAGGCGGGGGGGAGCTCTGGGGCCAACGTCCTGACTTTC
NA,TRBJ2-3,16,TRBV6-6,TRBD1,CASRPITGGGTDTQYF,TGTGCCAGCAGGCCAATTACAGGGGGCGGCACAGATACGCAGTATTTT
NA,TRBJ1-6,14,TRBV6-5,NA,CASSYNRANSPLHF,TGTGCCAGCAGTTATAACAGGGCAAATTCACCCCTCCACTTT
NA,TRBJ1-1,16,TRBV5-6,NA,CASSPWELTLNTEAFF,TGTGCCAGCAGCCCCTGGGAGCTTACACTGAACACTGAAGCTTTCTTT
few,TRBJ1-4,15,TRBV10-3,NA,CAISGGSATNEKLFF,TGTGCCATCAGTGGAGGCAGTGCAACTAATGAAAAACTGTTTTTT
once,TRBJ2-5,12,TRBV30,NA,CAWSARGETQYF,TGTGCCTGGAGTGCCAGGGGAGAGACCCAGTACTTC
NA,TRBJ2-5,14,TRBV4-3,NA,CASSQDPISATQYF,TGCGCCAGCAGCCAAGATCCCATTAGCGCGACCCAGTACTTC